A single sample is the source of the 28 T cell receptor beta chains below, sequenced in a study of T cell repertoires in cytomegalovirus infection (dated by TCRdb to about 2019). The listed sequencing device is Illumina HiSeq 1500. TCRdb trimmed the raw reads at Q25, called clones with MiXCR and kept productive beta chains. Each CDR3 protein gets just one entry, which takes the most common genes and DNA from the rows behind it. Within this sample are about 37,000 distinct CDR3 sequences, with 40% to 65% of them counted one time only. The top ten clonotypes cover approximately 90% of the sample. Antigens for these TCRs are unknown. This specimen's treatment or condition label, interpreted: in vitro stimulation with specific CMV peptide epitopes to enrich CMV-specific T cells. The input for sequencing was CD8+ T cells from cultured PBMCs, taken from culture after CMV antigen stimulation. These receptors all come from a human donor in good health (CMV status not recorded). Some clones in this sample may be carry-over from other donors' samples.

This sequence joins TRBV20-1 and TRBJ2-2, with a weak D call TRBD1 (5 bases). The germline V and J ends were trimmed by 0 bases and 0 bases, with 11 bases remaining between them. The CDR3 is made up of 16 amino acids. Germline CDR1 and CDR2: DFQATT and SNEGSKA (reference sequence). This CDR3 is CSARDWGQTNTGELFF. The CDR3 DNA reads as TGCAGTGCTAGAGATTGGGGCCAGACGAACACCGGGGAGCTGTTTTTT.

The chain is built from TRBV7-3 and TRBJ1-1, with a tentative D call TRBD1 (5 bases). Trimming removed 5 bases at V and 4 bases at J, with 17 bases between. CDR3 length: 15 amino acids. The germline CDR1 and CDR2 sequences are SGHTA and FQGTGA. CDR3 DNA sequence: TGTGCCAGCAGCCAAACAGGCTCCGGAGCCACTGAAGCTTTCTTT. Protein: CASSQTGSGATEAFF.

This clonotype showed up just a few times. The chain couples TRBV12-3 or TRBV12-4 to TRBJ2-1; 13 bases map to TRBD2. Losses at the gene ends were 5 bases for V and 4 bases for J; bases not matched to a gene: 5. The CDR3 has 16 amino acids. The CDR3 coding sequence is TGTGCCAGCAGTCCGGGACTAGCGGGACTTTACAATGAGCAGTTCTTC. This encodes CASSPGLAGLYNEQFF.

This clonotype has only one observation. CDR3 in DNA: TGTGCCAGCAGTTACTCGAACCCCGGACCATTCAATGAGCAGTTCTTC. Encoded protein: CASSYSNPGPFNEQFF. This chain connects TRBV6-2 or TRBV6-3 to TRBJ2-1; D not resolved. This CDR3 has 16 amino acids. In germline, CDR1 is MNHEY, CDR2 SVGEGT. Trimming took off 0 bases at V and 6 bases at J, with 15 bases between the two ends.

The V and J genes are TRBV29-1 and TRBJ2-7; no reliable D call. V lost 5 bases, J lost 0 bases, and 11 bases lay in between. Germline CDR1 is SQVTM and CDR2 is ANQGSEA. This CDR3 contains 13 residues. The CDR3 region is CSVPDTYSYEQYF. In nucleotides, the CDR3 is TGCAGCGTTCCAGACACCTACTCCTACGAGCAGTACTTC.

This clonotype occurred a few times. V and J are TRBV7-9 and TRBJ2-5; 10 bases map to TRBD1. This CDR3 is built from 16 residues. J lost 5 bases, V lost 5 bases, and 11 bases had no gene match. Germline V gene sequence: CDR1 SEHNR, CDR2 FQNEAQ (reference sequence). The CDR3 DNA reads as TGTGCCAGCAGCCCCACCCTGACAGGGGGCGGCGAGACCCAGTACTTC. This encodes CASSPTLTGGGETQYF.

V is TRBV7-8 and J is TRBJ2-4; 7 nucleotides agree with TRBD1. The germline CDR1 and CDR2 sequences are SGHVS and FQNEAQ. V was pared by 5 bases and J by 2 bases, with 9 bases of the junction left unmatched. CDR3 size: 16 residues. As DNA, the CDR3 is TGTGCCAGCAGCCCACGACAGGGAATTTCCAAAAACATTCAGTACTTC. Its translation is CASSPRQGISKNIQYF. Full variable domain (remainder filled in from reference TRBV7-8 and TRBJ2-4): GAGVSQSPRYKVAKRGQDVALRCDPISGHVSLFWYQQALGQGPEFLTYFQNEAQLDKSGLPSDRFFAERPEGSVSTLKIQRTQQEDSAVYLCASSPRQGISKNIQYFGAGTRLSVL.

This clonotype was detected only a few times. The V call is TRBV11-2, the J call TRBJ1-4, with D unclear. Trimming took 1 base from V and 6 from J, leaving 12 bases between them. Per the germline V gene, CDR1 is SGHAT and CDR2 is FQNNGV. The CDR3 contains 15 residues. The CDR3 loop reads CASSLGVRSYEKLFF. CDR3 nucleotides: TGTGCCAGCAGCTTAGGAGTCAGGAGTTATGAAAAACTGTTTTTT.

This clonotype showed up just a few times. The chain links TRBV7-9 to TRBJ2-1, with 11 nucleotides matching TRBD1. Germline CDR1 is SEHNR and CDR2 is FQNEAQ (reference sequence). Germline trimming cut 6 bases from V and 10 bases from J; bases unmatched to any gene: 11. The CDR3 loop spans 15 amino acids. In DNA, the CDR3 is TGTGCCAGCAGACGGACAGGGGGCCTCGATAACGAGCAGTTCTTC. This codes for CASRRTGGLDNEQFF.

The sample holds a few counts of this clonotype. The rearrangement links TRBV27 to TRBJ2-3; D gene unclear. The CDR3 sequence is 12 residues long. The V gene's germline CDR1 is MNHEY and CDR2 SMNVEV (reference sequence). V was trimmed by 7 bases and J by 2 bases, leaving 7 bases between them. CDR3 nucleotides: TGTGCCAGCATCGGCTTCACAGATACGCAGTATTTT. Protein product: CASIGFTDTQYF.

In nucleotides, the CDR3 is TGTGCCAGCAGTTACGTGGGACAGCGCACCGGGGAGCTGTTTTTT. It encodes CASSYVGQRTGELFF. The J gene is TRBJ2-2, the V gene TRBV6-5; 7 nucleotides match TRBD1. The V gene end was trimmed by 2 bases and the J gene end by 4 bases; junction bases not matched to a gene: 4. The length of the CDR3 is 15 residues. Germline CDR1 and CDR2: MNHEY and SVGAGI.

The rearrangement joins TRBV11-3 to TRBJ2-7; TRBD1 matches at 11 bases. The CDR3 is made up of 13 amino acids. CDR1 is SGHNT, CDR2 YENEEA, per germline. Trimming at V came to 5 bases and at J to 6 bases, leaving 3 bases not matched to a gene. This chain's CDR3 is CASSDGTGGEQYF. The CDR3 region has the DNA TGTGCCAGCAGCGATGGGACAGGGGGCGAGCAGTACTTC. The complete variable domain, with remaining parts taken from reference TRBV11-3 and TRBJ2-7, reads EAGVVQSPRYKIIEKKQPVAFWCNPISGHNTLYWYLQNLGQGPELLIRYENEEAVDDSQLPKDRFSAERLKGVDSTLKIQPAELGDSAVYLCASSDGTGGEQYFGPGTRLTVT.

This sequence joins TRBV3-1 and TRBJ2-7; no reliable D call. The V end lost 5 bases, the J end lost 0 bases, and 2 bases lay between the germline ends. The CDR3 spans 11 residues. CDR1 and CDR2 (germline): LGHDT, YNNKEL (reference sequence). The CDR3 region is CASSGSYEQYF. CDR3 DNA: TGTGCCAGCAGCGGCTCCTACGAGCAGTACTTC.

A note on this clonotype: A much larger clone differs by one base, so this may be a read error. The J gene is TRBJ2-1, the V gene TRBV7-3; D is possibly TRBD1 (5 bases). The CDR3 length is 15 residues. The germline CDR1 and CDR2 sequences are SGHTA and FQGTGA. Trimming took off 5 bases at V and 0 bases at J, with 11 bases between the two ends. CDR3 in amino acids: CASSIQASSYNEQFF. DNA of the CDR3: TGTGCCAGCAGCATACAGGCTAGCTCCTACAATGAGCAGTTCTTC.

This clonotype was seen a few times. The J gene is TRBJ2-7, the V gene TRBV4-1; D is uncertain. The CDR3 extends over 15 amino acids. Germline V gene lookup returns CDR1 MGHRA and CDR2 YSYEKL. Deletions cut 0 bases from V and 3 bases from J, with 12 bases between. The CDR3 sequence: CASSQEKSNNYEQYF. CDR3 sequence (DNA): TGCGCCAGCAGCCAAGAGAAAAGTAACAACTACGAGCAGTACTTC.

The chain combines TRBV5-4 with TRBJ1-2; unclear D gene. Germline V CDR1 and CDR2: SGHNT, YYREEE (reference sequence). The V end was cut by 0 bases, the J end by 5 bases, with 17 bases between. This CDR3 spans 16 amino acids. The CDR3 DNA follows: TGTGCCAGCAGCTTGGCAGAAGTCGCGGGCGTGTATGGCTACACCTTC. Translating gives CASSLAEVAGVYGYTF.

The chain recombines TRBV6-1 with TRBJ2-3; 9 bases align to TRBD2. V shed 5 bases and J 1 base; nucleotides not matched to a gene: 7. Germline V gene lookup returns CDR1 MNHNS and CDR2 SASEGT. The CDR3 sequence is 16 residues long. CDR3 amino acids: CASSSLAGVGTDTQYF. CDR3 DNA: TGTGCCAGCAGTTCCTTAGCGGGAGTCGGCACAGATACGCAGTATTTT.

The chain couples TRBV30 to TRBJ2-7; D remains unclear. Germline V gene lookup returns CDR1 GTSNPN and CDR2 SVGIG (reference sequence). The CDR3 consists of 13 residues. V was pared by 1 base and J by 4 bases, with 11 bases between. The CDR3 sequence: CAWSALPLYEQYF. In DNA form, the CDR3 reads TGTGCCTGGAGTGCGTTACCCTTATACGAGCAGTACTTC.

This clonotype has just a few counts. V usage is TRBV7-8 and J usage is TRBJ2-5; the D is unclear. Germline assignment: CDR1 SGHVS and CDR2 FQNEAQ. The CDR3 consists of 15 residues. Trimming took 1 base from V and 1 from J, leaving 10 bases between them. CDR3 in amino acids: CASSLVVVGQETQYF. DNA for the CDR3: TGTGCCAGCAGCTTAGTAGTAGTAGGCCAAGAGACCCAGTACTTC.

This clonotype was picked up a small number of times. The chain carries TRBV7-6 and TRBJ2-2; perhaps TRBD1 as D (6 bases). V gave up 5 bases and J gave up 7 bases, with 17 bases separating them. Germline V gene data show CDR1 as SGHVS and CDR2 as FNYEAQ. The CDR3 runs 15 residues. For the CDR3, the DNA is TGTGCCAGCAGCCCTCCGGGACATGGTTTCGGGGAGCTGTTTTTT. Its translation is CASSPPGHGFGELFF. Filled out from reference TRBV7-6 and TRBJ2-2, the complete variable domain reads GAGVSQSPRYKVTKRGQDVALRCDPISGHVSLYWYRQALGQGPEFLTYFNYEAQQDKSGLPNDRFSAERPEGSISTLTIQRTEQRDSAMYRCASSPPGHGFGELFFGEGSRLTVL.

This clonotype was recorded a few times. The genes are TRBV29-1 and TRBJ1-1; a weak D match, TRBD1 (5 bases). Trimming shortened V by 0 bases and J by 5 bases, and 13 bases separated the two germline ends. This CDR3 is 14 amino acids long. Per the germline V gene, CDR1 is SQVTM and CDR2 is ANQGSEA. The CDR3 sequence: CSVEEEGRGTEAFF. For the CDR3, the DNA is TGCAGCGTTGAAGAGGAGGGGAGAGGAACTGAAGCTTTCTTT.

The chain is built from TRBV20-1 and TRBJ1-1, with D possibly matching TRBD1 (5 bases). CDR1 and CDR2 from the germline V gene are DFQATT and SNEGSKA (reference sequence). Trimming pared 2 bases from V and 10 bases from J, leaving 14 bases between. CDR3 length equals 12 residues. CDR3 in DNA: TGCAGTGCTAGACCGTTCGGGGGTATAGCTTTCTTT. Amino acid sequence: CSARPFGGIAFF.

CDR3 in amino acids: CASSRKTGPLVETQYF. The CDR3 nucleotides are TGTGCCAGTAGCCGTAAGACAGGACCCCTCGTGGAGACCCAGTACTTC. The chain employs TRBV19 and TRBJ2-5; D might be TRBD1 (6 bases). The germline gives CDR1 LNHDA, CDR2 SQIVND (reference sequence). This CDR3 spans 16 amino acids. V was shortened by 6 bases and J by 5 bases, with 22 bases between the two germline ends.

V gene TRBV28 combines with J gene TRBJ2-1; TRBD2 agrees at 9 bases. The V and J ends lost 7 bases and 9 bases, in that order; junction bases with no gene match: 10. Germline CDR1 MDHEN, CDR2 SYDVKM. CDR3 length equals 14 residues. The CDR3 coding sequence is TGTGCCAGCACTAGGAGCGGGCGGGAGGGTGAGCAGTTCTTC. Its translation: CASTRSGREGEQFF.

The genes are TRBV7-2 and TRBJ2-1, with TRBD2 as a possible D gene (6 bases). CDR3 length: 17 amino acids. Trimming removed 5 bases from V and 4 bases from J, with 21 bases in between. CDR1 and CDR2 from the germline V gene are SGHTA and FQGNSA. This chain's CDR3 is CASSLYLGGAEYNEQFF. Here the CDR3 DNA reads TGTGCCAGCAGCCTCTATCTCGGGGGTGCTGAATACAATGAGCAGTTCTTC. Filled out from reference TRBV7-2 and TRBJ2-1, the complete variable domain reads GAGVSQSPSNKVTEKGKDVELRCDPISGHTALYWYRQSLGQGLEFLIYFQGNSAPDKSGLPSDRFSAERTGGSVSTLTIQRTQQEDSAVYLCASSLYLGGAEYNEQFFGPGTRLTVL.

The V call is TRBV7-2, the J call TRBJ1-5; D is ambiguous. This CDR3 spans 14 amino acids. V was clipped by 7 bases and J by 4 bases, with 14 bases between them. CDR1 is SGHTA and CDR2 is FQGNSA in the germline V gene. The CDR3 loop is CASTVPRGNQPQHF. The CDR3 DNA is TGTGCCAGCACCGTCCCGCGTGGGAATCAGCCCCAGCATTTT. Using reference TRBV7-2 and TRBJ1-5 for the parts outside the CDR3, the full variable domain is GAGVSQSPSNKVTEKGKDVELRCDPISGHTALYWYRQSLGQGLEFLIYFQGNSAPDKSGLPSDRFSAERTGGSVSTLTIQRTQQEDSAVYLCASTVPRGNQPQHFGDGTRLSIL.

This chain connects TRBV19 to TRBJ1-5; 8 bases are shared with TRBD1. V shed 7 bases and J 1 base; nucleotides not matched to a gene: 6. This CDR3 spans 15 amino acids. Germline CDR1 reads LNHDA; CDR2 reads SQIVND (reference sequence). The CDR3 DNA is TGTGCCAGTAAGGGGGACAGGATCAGCAATCAGCCCCAGCATTTT. It codes for CASKGDRISNQPQHF.

This clonotype showed up just once. V is TRBV3-1 and J is TRBJ1-1; TRBD1 agrees at 12 bases. The CDR3 has 18 residues. Germline V gene sequence: CDR1 LGHDT, CDR2 YNNKEL (reference sequence). The trim removed 2 bases at V and 3 bases at J, leaving 10 bases unmatched. The CDR3 DNA reads TGTGCCAGCAGCCAAATAACCGGGACAGGGGGCGCGCACACTGAAGCTTTCTTT. Protein: CASSQITGTGGAHTEAFF.